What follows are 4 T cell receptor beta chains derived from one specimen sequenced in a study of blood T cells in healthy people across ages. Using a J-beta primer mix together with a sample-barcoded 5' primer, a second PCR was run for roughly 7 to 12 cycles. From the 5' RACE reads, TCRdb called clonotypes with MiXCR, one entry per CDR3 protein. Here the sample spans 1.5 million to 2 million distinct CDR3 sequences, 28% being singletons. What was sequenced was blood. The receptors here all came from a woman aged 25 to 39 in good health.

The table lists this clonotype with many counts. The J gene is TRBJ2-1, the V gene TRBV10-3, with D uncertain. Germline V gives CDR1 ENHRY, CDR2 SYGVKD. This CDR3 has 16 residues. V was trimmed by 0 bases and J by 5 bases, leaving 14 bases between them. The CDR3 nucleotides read TGTGCCATCAGTGAGTCTTATGGGCTGCTGGACAATGAGCAGTTCTTC. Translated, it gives CAISESYGLLDNEQFF.

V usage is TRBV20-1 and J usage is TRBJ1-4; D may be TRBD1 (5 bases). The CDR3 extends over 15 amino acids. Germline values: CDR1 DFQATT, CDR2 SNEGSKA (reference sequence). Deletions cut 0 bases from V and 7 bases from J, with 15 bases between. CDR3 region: CSARDGRDLSEKLFF. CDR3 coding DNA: TGCAGTGCTAGAGATGGCAGGGACTTGAGTGAAAAACTGTTTTTT.

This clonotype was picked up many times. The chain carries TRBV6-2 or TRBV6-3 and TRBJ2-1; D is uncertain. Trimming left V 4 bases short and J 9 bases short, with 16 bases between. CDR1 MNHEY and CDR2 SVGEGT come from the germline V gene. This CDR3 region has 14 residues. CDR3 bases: TGTGCCAGCAGTTCCACCGTCCTCGGCGGTGAGCAGTTCTTC. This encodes CASSSTVLGGEQFF.

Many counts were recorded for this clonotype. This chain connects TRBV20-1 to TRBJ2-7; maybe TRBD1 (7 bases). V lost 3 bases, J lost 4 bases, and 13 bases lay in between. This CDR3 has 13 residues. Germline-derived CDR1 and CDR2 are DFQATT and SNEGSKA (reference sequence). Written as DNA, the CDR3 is TGCAGTGCTAGTGCGGGACAGCGATACGAGCAGTACTTC. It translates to CSASAGQRYEQYF.